The following is a TCR beta chain sequence with its context. Its antigen is unknown. The CDR3 length is 16 residues. Per the germline V gene, CDR1 is SGHRS and CDR2 is YFSETQ. V lost 0 bases and J 8 bases, leaving 20 bases between the germline ends. The data derive from a study of T cell responses to AZD1222 COVID-19 vaccine. The data were produced by immunoSEQ multiplex PCR, yet TCRdb's version contains in-frame clones alone and is incomplete. The sample includes 100,000 to 150,000 clones, about 89% of them seen just once. General study points: Unmutated regions of variants are reportedly targeted by nearly half of spike-specific TCRs.

The TCR was taken from an adult in good health. This chain uses TRBV5-1 with TRBJ1-1, with D perhaps TRBD1 (6 bases). The specimen comprised peripheral blood, sampled on day 0 of AZD1222 vaccination. CDR3 amino acids: CASSLAPPSPGTEAFF. CDR3 coding DNA: TGCGCCAGCAGCTTGGCCCCCCCTTCACCAGGGACAGAAGCTTTCTTT.